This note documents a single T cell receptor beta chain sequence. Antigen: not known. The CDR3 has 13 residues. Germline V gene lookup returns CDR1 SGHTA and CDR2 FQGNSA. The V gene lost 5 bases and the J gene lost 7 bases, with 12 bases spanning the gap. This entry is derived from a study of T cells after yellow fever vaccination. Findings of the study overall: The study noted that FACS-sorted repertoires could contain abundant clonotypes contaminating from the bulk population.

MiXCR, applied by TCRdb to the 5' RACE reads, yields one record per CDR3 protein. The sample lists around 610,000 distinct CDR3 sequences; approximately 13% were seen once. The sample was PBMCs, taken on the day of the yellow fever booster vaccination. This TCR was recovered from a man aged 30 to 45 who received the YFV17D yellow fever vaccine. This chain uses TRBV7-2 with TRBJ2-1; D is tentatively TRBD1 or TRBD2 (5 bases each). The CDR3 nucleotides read TGTGCCAGCAGCCGCAGGGAGAGGAATGAGCAGTTCTTC. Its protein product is CASSRRERNEQFF.